Listed below are T cell receptor beta chains from one sample, sequenced in a study of response to subunit inactivated influenza vaccine. TCRdb reanalysed the RT-PCR reads using MiXCR and keeps one entry per CDR3 protein. The sample has 490,000 or so distinct CDR3 sequences, 7.6% seen once; the top ten hold approximately 12%. Source: PBMCs from blood, taken 23 months after vaccination. The receptors were gathered from a man between 50 and 75 years old who received an inactivated influenza vaccine. Both conserved end residues are part of each CDR3. D genes are given only for firm matches. Where a row states a size, it is once, few, many or the class of an expanded clone; other rows omit it.

>TRBV20-1|.|.|TRBJ2-7
TGCAGTGCTACGGACAACTCCTACGAGCAGTACTTC
CSATDNSYEQYF
>TRBV7-9|.|many|TRBJ2-3
TGTGCCAGCAGCCCAGAAGCGGATCCTAGCACAGATACGCAGTATTTT
CASSPEADPSTDTQYF
>TRBV10-3|.|few|TRBJ1-5
TGTGCCATCAGTCCGGACAAGAATCAGCCCCAGCATTTT
CAISPDKNQPQHF
>TRBV11-2|.|.|TRBJ2-5
TGTGCCAGCAGCTTAGTTCCTGCACAAGAGACCCAGTACTTC
CASSLVPAQETQYF
>TRBV5-4|TRBD1|.|TRBJ2-3
TGTGCCAGCAGCGCCTGGGACAGGGGAGCAGATACGCAGTATTTT
CASSAWDRGADTQYF
>TRBV7-2|.|few|TRBJ2-5
TGTGCCAGCAGCTTAAAAGTGGCGGTCCAAGGGACCCAGTACTTC
CASSLKVAVQGTQYF
>TRBV28|.|few|TRBJ2-1
TGTGCCAGCAGTTTACCACAGATCAATGAGCAGTTCTTC
CASSLPQINEQFF
>TRBV7-2|TRBD2|many|TRBJ2-7
TGTGCCAGCAGACTAACTAGCGGTCCCTACGAGCAGTACTTC
CASRLTSGPYEQYF
>TRBV7-9|.|many|TRBJ2-5
TGTGCCAGCAGCTTAGGTTCGGGGGCGATCCAAGAGACCCAGTACTTC
CASSLGSGAIQETQYF
>TRBV20-1|TRBD2|few|TRBJ2-7
TGCAGTGCCACGAGTCCCGGGACTAGCGTCCTCTCCTACGAGCAGTACTTC
CSATSPGTSVLSYEQYF
>TRBV18|TRBD2|.|TRBJ2-5
TGTGCCAGCTCACCGGGACTAGCGGGAACCCAAGAGACCCAGTACTTC
CASSPGLAGTQETQYF
>TRBV6-4|.|.|TRBJ2-2
TGTGCCAGCAGTGAAAATATGGACACCGGGGAGCTGTTTTTT
CASSENMDTGELFF
>TRBV12-3/TRBV12-4|.|.|TRBJ2-5
TGTGCCAGTCCACTAGCTTGGGAGACCCAGTACTTC
CASPLAWETQYF
>TRBV9|.|.|TRBJ2-5
TGTGCCAGCAGCGTAGGGCCTAAGGAGACCCAGTACTTC
CASSVGPKETQYF
>TRBV6-5|.|.|TRBJ2-1
TGTGCCAGCAGTTACGCGGGGCGGGTCAATGAGCAGTTCTTC
CASSYAGRVNEQFF
>TRBV20-1|TRBD2|.|TRBJ2-2
TGCAGTGCTTCCCGGGAGGGCTGGACCGGGGAGCTGTTTTTT
CSASREGWTGELFF
>TRBV27|.|few|TRBJ2-3
TGTGCCAGCAGTCCCCGACAGGCGGGTCAAGATACGCAGTATTTT
CASSPRQAGQDTQYF
>TRBV5-1|TRBD2|.|TRBJ2-3
TGCGCCAGCAGCTTGGACCCCCTTCCTGGGAGGGTGTCAGATACGCAGTATTTT
CASSLDPLPGRVSDTQYF
>TRBV9|.|.|TRBJ1-2
TGTGCCAGCAGCGTCTGGACGGGGGTTAACTATGGCTACACCTTC
CASSVWTGVNYGYTF
>TRBV6-1|.|many|TRBJ2-7
TGTGCCAGCCGCCCCGGGGCCCGGTACGAGCAGTACTTC
CASRPGARYEQYF
>TRBV19|TRBD2|.|TRBJ2-7
TGTGCCAGTAGTAGGCCGGGACTAGCGGACGAGCAGTACTTC
CASSRPGLADEQYF
>TRBV6-7|.|.|TRBJ2-3
TGTGCCAGCAGTTACTCGATGCAGGTGGCTAGATACACAGATACGCAGTATTTT
CASSYSMQVARYTDTQYF
>TRBV20-1|TRBD2|.|TRBJ2-2
TGCAGTGCTGCCGCGGGGGGGCTTCTTTTCGGGGAGCTGTTTTTT
CSAAAGGLLFGELFF
>TRBV28|.|.|TRBJ2-1
TGTGCCAGCAGCAAAAGAACCCTCTTGAGCTCCTACAATGAGCAGTTCTTC
CASSKRTLLSSYNEQFF
>TRBV29-1|.|few|TRBJ1-1
TGCAGCGTTACCTGGTTAGGCACTGAAGCTTTCTTT
CSVTWLGTEAFF
>TRBV5-1|.|few|TRBJ2-7
TGCGCCAGCCCCCGGGCTACCTACGAGCAGTACTTC
CASPRATYEQYF
>TRBV5-4|.|few|TRBJ2-3
TGTGCCAGCAGCTTGTCCCCCCCTGGTACGCAGTATTTT
CASSLSPPGTQYF
>TRBV7-6|.|.|TRBJ2-7
TGTGCCAGCAGCTTTTTACAGGGCTCCTACGAGCAGTACTTC
CASSFLQGSYEQYF
>TRBV9|.|few|TRBJ1-6
TGTGCCAGCAGCGCCCTGACAGGAAAATCTTCACCCCTCCACTTT
CASSALTGKSSPLHF
>TRBV3-1|TRBD2|few|TRBJ2-1
TGTGCCAGCAGCCTTCAAACCGGGACTAGGAATGAGCAGTTCTTC
CASSLQTGTRNEQFF
>TRBV18|TRBD1|few|TRBJ2-7
TGTGCCAGCTCACCAGGTGGACAGGGCTCCGAGCAGTACTTC
CASSPGGQGSEQYF
>TRBV2|TRBD1|few|TRBJ2-7
TGTGCCAGCAATGGACAGGGCCTCTACGAGCAGTACTTC
CASNGQGLYEQYF
>TRBV4-2|TRBD1|many|TRBJ2-5
TGTGCCAGCAGCCAAGATCGACAGGGGGGTCAAGAGACCCAGTACTTC
CASSQDRQGGQETQYF
>TRBV28|.|many|TRBJ1-2
TGTGCCAGCAGTCCAGCGAACTATGGCTACACCTTC
CASSPANYGYTF
>TRBV12-3/TRBV12-4|.|many|TRBJ1-2
TGTGCCAGCAGACCCGGGGGATCGGGAGGCTACACCTTC
CASRPGGSGGYTF
>TRBV5-5|.|.|TRBJ2-7
TGTGCCAGCAGCTTAACCGGGGCCTTCTCCTACGAGCAGTACTTC
CASSLTGAFSYEQYF
>TRBV30|TRBD1|.|TRBJ2-5
TGTGCCTGGAGGCAGGGGGCTTCGGGAGAGACCCAGTACTTC
CAWRQGASGETQYF
>TRBV5-1|.|many|TRBJ1-2
TGCGCCAGCAGCCCGATTCCCAGTGAGCCCTATGGCTACACCTTC
CASSPIPSEPYGYTF
>TRBV7-6|.|.|TRBJ2-1
TGTGCCAGCAGCTTACGGATGGGGGTGGGCAATGAGCAGTTCTTC
CASSLRMGVGNEQFF
>TRBV3-1|TRBD2|.|TRBJ2-1
TGTGCCAGCAGCCAAGGGCGTCTAGCGGCCCCCAATGAGCAGTTCTTC
CASSQGRLAAPNEQFF
>TRBV6-4|.|few|TRBJ2-3
TGTGCCAGCAGCCCTAACCGAATCGGGAGCACAGATACGCAGTATTTT
CASSPNRIGSTDTQYF
>TRBV6-2/TRBV6-3|.|many|TRBJ2-7
TGTGCCAGCAGTTCCAGTTTGATAGGCGCTAATAACGAGCAGTACTTC
CASSSSLIGANNEQYF
>TRBV7-8|.|.|TRBJ2-5
TGTGCCAGCAGTCAAACAGGGTCGGTAGAGACCCAGTACTTC
CASSQTGSVETQYF
>TRBV7-3|TRBD2|.|TRBJ2-1
TGTGCCCGCTGTTTCTCTAGCGGGGGGTACAAAAGCTCCTACAATGAGCAGTTCTTC
CARCFSSGGYKSSYNEQFF
>TRBV7-3|TRBD1|.|TRBJ2-3
TGTGCCAGCAGCTTAGGAACAGGGGAGGATACGCAGTATTTT
CASSLGTGEDTQYF
>TRBV5-5|.|few|TRBJ2-1
TGTGCCAGCAGCTTGTACGCTGCCTACAATGAGCAGTTCTTC
CASSLYAAYNEQFF
>TRBV6-2/TRBV6-3|.|few|TRBJ2-1
TGTGCCAGCAGTTACGTGGCGGGGCGGTCTTCGGTTGAGCAGTTCTTC
CASSYVAGRSSVEQFF
>TRBV20-1|.|.|TRBJ2-5
TGCAGTGCTAGGGACTATATTCTGACCCAGTACTTC
CSARDYILTQYF
>TRBV5-1|TRBD2|few|TRBJ2-2
TGCGCCAGCAGCTTGGCGCTAGCGGGAGGGCCTTGGACCGGGGAGCTGTTTTTT
CASSLALAGGPWTGELFF
>TRBV20-1|.|many|TRBJ1-2
TGCAGTGCTAGCTCGGGCTATGGCTACACCTTC
CSASSGYGYTF
>TRBV29-1|.|.|TRBJ2-1
TGCAGCGGGGGGCTAGCGGCTGATGAGCAGTTCTTC
CSGGLAADEQFF
>TRBV11-3|.|many|TRBJ2-1
TGTGCCAGCAGCTTAGACTTAGCGGAGGCAAGAAGACGCAATGAGCAGTTCTTC
CASSLDLAEARRRNEQFF
>TRBV5-1|TRBD2|.|TRBJ2-5
TGCGCCAGCAGCTTGGCGGGCGGGAGTCTAGAGACCCAGTACTTC
CASSLAGGSLETQYF
>TRBV4-2|.|many|TRBJ2-1
TGTGCCAGCAGCGACCGGGGGAGCTCCTACAATGAGCAGTTCTTC
CASSDRGSSYNEQFF
>TRBV7-6|.|many|TRBJ2-3
TGTGCCAGCAGCTCAGGACAAGCCACAGATACGCAGTATTTT
CASSSGQATDTQYF
>TRBV6-2/TRBV6-3|.|.|TRBJ2-7
TGTGCCAGCAGGAACCCCGGCAGGAGCTACGAGCAGTACTTC
CASRNPGRSYEQYF
>TRBV6-2/TRBV6-3|.|many|TRBJ2-1
TGTGCCAGCAGTTACCAGGGACCCACTTACAATGAGCAGTTCTTC
CASSYQGPTYNEQFF
>TRBV10-3|TRBD2|.|TRBJ2-6
TGTGCCTCCCTCAGTTGGGGGGAGGGGATAGGGGCCAACGTCCTGACTTTC
CASLSWGEGIGANVLTF
>TRBV7-2|.|few|TRBJ2-7
TGTGCCAGCCGACATCCCCCCGGTATTGAGCAGTACTTC
CASRHPPGIEQYF
>TRBV7-2|.|.|TRBJ2-1
TGTGCCACCAGCTTAGCGGACAGGATTTACAATGAGCAGTTCTTC
CATSLADRIYNEQFF